A single sample is the source of the 30 T cell receptor beta chains below, sequenced in a study of T-cell memory formation after mild COVID-19 (dated by TCRdb to the early 2020s). Libraries were built with 5' RACE. The instrument given in TCRdb is Illumina NovaSeq 6000. The public reads were reprocessed in TCRdb via fastp at Q25 and MiXCR, keeping in-frame beta chains. Under each unique CDR3 protein, matching rows form one entry showing the most common genes and DNA. The sample includes 200,000 to 250,000 distinct CDR3 sequences, with about 10% observed a single time. Of the sample, 3% to 3.5% is held by the ten largest clones. Sequencing used PBMCs or a T cell subset sorted from them (not recorded which). These receptor sequences come from a man between 18 and 35 years old who had mild COVID-19 (a few samples of this study predate the infection). The sample titles of this study are shuffled in the database, so cell type and time point are left out; the donor was told from shared clones.

The chain is built from TRBV2 and TRBJ2-7; unclear D gene. V lost 3 bases and J lost 0, with 9 bases in between. The CDR3 consists of 14 residues. The germline V gene encodes CDR1 SNHLY and CDR2 FYNNEI. The CDR3: CASSDNGHSYEQYF. In nucleotides, the CDR3 is TGTGCCAGCAGTGACAACGGCCACTCCTACGAGCAGTACTTC. The whole variable domain, filled in from reference TRBV2 and TRBJ2-7, reads EPEVTQTPSHQVTQMGQEVILRCVPISNHLYFYWYRQILGQKVEFLVSFYNNEISEKSEIFDDQFSVERPDGSNFTLKIRSTKLEDSAMYFCASSDNGHSYEQYFGPGTRLTVT.

This clonotype was observed a handful of times. The chain has TRBV5-1 and TRBJ1-1, with D perhaps matching TRBD1 (5 bases). Germline CDR1 reads SGHRS; CDR2 reads YFSETQ. Deletions cut 4 bases from V and 5 bases from J, with 12 bases between. The CDR3 covers 13 residues. DNA for the CDR3: TGCGCCAGCAGCCGCGGGGGTGGAACTGAAGCTTTCTTT. Residues: CASSRGGGTEAFF. The whole variable domain, filled in from reference TRBV5-1 and TRBJ1-1, reads KAGVTQTPRYLIKTRGQQVTLSCSPISGHRSVSWYQQTPGQGLQFLFEYFSETQRNKGNFPGRFSGRQFSNSRSEMNVSTLELGDSALYLCASSRGGGTEAFFGQGTRLTVV.

This chain links TRBV4-3 with TRBJ1-6, with D possibly being TRBD1 (6 bases). The germline CDR1 and CDR2 sequences are LGHNA and YSLEER. V lost 1 base and J 10 bases, leaving 14 bases between the germline ends. This CDR3 has 15 amino acids. The CDR3 sequence is CASSQARGFRSPLHF. The CDR3 bases are TGCGCCAGCAGCCAAGCTAGGGGGTTTAGATCACCCCTCCACTTT.

The chain links TRBV6-5 to TRBJ2-2; no firm D call. Germline values: CDR1 MNHEY, CDR2 SVGAGI. This CDR3 region has 15 residues. V lost 0 bases, J lost 3 bases, and 8 bases lay in between. The CDR3 nucleotides read TGTGCCAGCAGTTACTCGAAGGCCCACACCGGGGAGCTGTTTTTT. It is translated as CASSYSKAHTGELFF.

This clonotype was counted only a few times. The chain links TRBV2 to TRBJ2-5; 8 bases line up with TRBD1. After removal of 3 bases from V and 4 bases from J, the junction contained 4 bases not matched to a gene. Looked up from germline, CDR1 is SNHLY and CDR2 is FYNNEI. The CDR3 has 14 residues. This chain's CDR3 is CASSEARGRETQYF. CDR3 DNA sequence: TGTGCCAGCAGTGAGGCCAGGGGGCGAGAGACCCAGTACTTC. The entire variable domain, with the rest obtained from reference TRBV2 and TRBJ2-5, is as follows: EPEVTQTPSHQVTQMGQEVILRCVPISNHLYFYWYRQILGQKVEFLVSFYNNEISEKSEIFDDQFSVERPDGSNFTLKIRSTKLEDSAMYFCASSEARGRETQYFGPGTRLLVL.

This clonotype was observed a handful of times. The chain is built from TRBV18 and TRBJ2-1; D is ambiguous. Between the trimmed V and J ends, which lost 5 bases and 9 bases, there was a span of 17 bases. The germline gives CDR1 KGHSH, CDR2 LQKENI. The CDR3 runs 14 residues. The chain's CDR3 is CASSATRTDGEQFF. DNA of the CDR3: TGTGCCAGCTCAGCGACACGAACGGACGGTGAGCAGTTCTTC.

The DNA of the CDR3 is TGCAGTGCCCCAACCCTACCGACGATCCATGGCTACACCTTC. It codes for CSAPTLPTIHGYTF. V usage is TRBV20-1 and J usage is TRBJ1-2, with no clear D. Germline V gene lookup returns CDR1 DFQATT and CDR2 SNEGSKA (reference sequence). The CDR3 consists of 14 residues. Deletions cut 6 bases from V and 6 bases from J, with 20 bases between.

This clonotype was counted between two and nine times. The chain employs TRBV7-2 and TRBJ2-3; 7 bases are a match to TRBD2. V gave up 0 bases and J gave up 3 bases; unmatched junction bases: 9. Germline V CDR1 and CDR2: SGHTA, FQGNSA. The CDR3 length is 17 residues. Here the CDR3 DNA reads TGTGCCAGCAGCTTAGCTGGAGCGGGGAGCTTTACAGATACGCAGTATTTT. It encodes CASSLAGAGSFTDTQYF.

This clonotype showed up just a few times. The chain is built from TRBV28 and TRBJ2-3, with a weak D call TRBD1 (5 bases). The CDR3 is made up of 16 amino acids. Germline V gives CDR1 MDHEN, CDR2 SYDVKM. Trimming took 5 bases from V and 0 from J, leaving 15 bases between them. Here the CDR3 DNA reads TGTGCCAGCAGTGAAATAGGGGCCAGAAGCACAGATACGCAGTATTTT. This encodes CASSEIGARSTDTQYF.

This clonotype was observed a handful of times. The CDR3 reads CASSYSIGDNEKLFF. As DNA, the CDR3 is TGTGCCAGCAGTTACTCTATCGGAGATAATGAAAAACTGTTTTTT. V and J are TRBV6-2 or TRBV6-3 and TRBJ1-4; no clear D. V was clipped by 0 bases and J by 4 bases, with 9 bases between them. Germline V lookup: CDR1 MNHEY, CDR2 SVGEGT. This CDR3 contains 15 residues.

The chain is built from TRBV7-8 and TRBJ1-1; TRBD1 might be the D (6 bases). Germline V gives CDR1 SGHVS, CDR2 FQNEAQ. The CDR3 is 16 amino acids. V was clipped by 4 bases and J by 6 bases, with 21 bases between them. The CDR3 DNA follows: TGTGCCAGCAGCTCTGCATACAGGGAAAGGGGAGCTGAAGCTTTCTTT. Its protein is CASSSAYRERGAEAFF.

This clonotype was seen just once. The chain employs TRBV11-2 and TRBJ2-1; 11 bases map to TRBD2. Trimming took 6 bases from V and 9 from J; bases not matched to a gene: 19. The CDR3 is 18 amino acids. Germline V gene data show CDR1 as SGHAT and CDR2 as FQNNGV. CDR3 protein: CASSSRGGLAGLSGEQFF. CDR3 DNA sequence: TGTGCCAGCAGTTCGAGGGGCGGACTAGCGGGTTTAAGTGGTGAGCAGTTCTTC.

This clonotype has at least ten counts. The genes are TRBV20-1 and TRBJ2-5, with unresolved D. Germline CDR1 and CDR2: DFQATT and SNEGSKA (reference sequence). V lost 0 bases and J 2 bases, leaving 13 bases between the germline ends. The CDR3 spans 15 residues. The CDR3 protein is CSARDSVRQQETQYF. CDR3 coding DNA: TGCAGTGCTAGAGATTCTGTCCGGCAGCAAGAGACCCAGTACTTC.

V and J are TRBV5-5 and TRBJ2-2; D is unresolved. The germline V gene encodes CDR1 SGHKS and CDR2 YYEKEE (reference sequence). This CDR3 spans 15 amino acids. Trimming pared 0 bases from V and 0 bases from J, leaving 6 bases between. The DNA for the CDR3 is TGTGCCAGCAGCTTGGTCGGAGCGAACACCGGGGAGCTGTTTTTT. It encodes CASSLVGANTGELFF.

The V and J genes are TRBV11-2 and TRBJ1-1; 9 nucleotides line up with TRBD1. Germline V CDR1 and CDR2: SGHAT, FQNNGV. The CDR3 is 12 residues long. The junction had 6 bases not matched to a gene; V was cut back by 6 bases and J by 10 bases. The CDR3 sequence: CASSTTGQGAFF. CDR3 sequence (DNA): TGTGCCAGCAGTACTACGGGACAGGGAGCTTTCTTT. The full variable domain, its missing parts supplied by reference TRBV11-2 and TRBJ1-1, is EAGVAQSPRYKIIEKRQSVAFWCNPISGHATLYWYQQILGQGPKLLIQFQNNGVVDDSQLPKDRFSAERLKGVDSTLKIQPAKLEDSAVYLCASSTTGQGAFFGQGTRLTVV.

V is TRBV3-1 and J is TRBJ2-7; D might be TRBD2 (6 bases). Trimming removed 3 bases from V and 7 bases from J, with 22 bases in between. This CDR3 contains 16 residues. Germline V gene lookup returns CDR1 LGHDT and CDR2 YNNKEL (reference sequence). CDR3 residues: CASSHSWSRDSSEQYF. CDR3 bases: TGTGCCAGCAGCCACTCTTGGTCGAGGGACTCCTCAGAGCAGTACTTC.

There are many counts of this clonotype. V and J are TRBV7-9 and TRBJ2-3; D is perhaps TRBD2 (6 bases). CDR3 length: 15 residues. Trimming left V 0 bases short and J 6 bases short, with 13 bases between. The germline V gene encodes CDR1 SEHNR and CDR2 FQNEAQ (reference sequence). The CDR3 protein is CASSLAGRNRDTQYF. The CDR3 region has the DNA TGTGCCAGCAGCTTAGCGGGGAGGAATAGGGATACGCAGTATTTT.

This clonotype was seen a few times. CDR3 region: CASSSRGQGYEQYF. For the CDR3, the DNA is TGTGCCAGCAGCTCTAGAGGACAGGGCTACGAGCAGTACTTC. The chain couples TRBV11-2 to TRBJ2-7, with TRBD1 identical over 8 bases. The CDR3 consists of 14 residues. V lost 4 bases and J lost 3; bases outside the gene matches: 5. Germline CDR1 and CDR2: SGHAT and FQNNGV.

This clonotype was observed a few times. The chain joins TRBV4-3 to TRBJ1-6, with unresolved D. In germline, CDR1 is LGHNA, CDR2 YSLEER. V was cut by 0 bases and J by 14 bases, with 14 bases left in between. This CDR3 region has 14 residues. In DNA form, the CDR3 reads TGCGCCAGCAGCCAAGATCGTTACGCGCAGTCCCTCCACTTT. It encodes CASSQDRYAQSLHF.

At least ten counts were recorded for this clonotype. This chain uses TRBV5-5 with TRBJ2-3; D is perhaps TRBD2 (6 bases). The CDR3 is 16 amino acids. V gave up 3 bases and J gave up 4 bases, with 18 bases separating them. CDR1 and CDR2 from the germline V gene are SGHKS and YYEKEE (reference sequence). The chain's CDR3 is CASSWRGLAWSDTQYF. CDR3 sequence (DNA): TGTGCCAGCAGCTGGAGGGGCCTAGCGTGGTCAGATACGCAGTATTTT.

This clonotype was counted a few times. The DNA for the CDR3 is TGTGCCAGCAGTTCCTCCGGGACAGGGGGAATAAATTCACCCCTCCACTTT. Translation gives CASSSSGTGGINSPLHF. The V call is TRBV28, the J call TRBJ1-6, with 11 positions matching TRBD1. The CDR3 has 17 amino acids. Germline V gene lookup returns CDR1 MDHEN and CDR2 SYDVKM. J lost 7 bases, V lost 4 bases, and 9 bases had no gene match.

This clonotype was recorded many times. This rearrangement joins TRBV6-5 to TRBJ1-5, with 7 bases that match TRBD1. V gave up 6 bases and J gave up 0 bases; unmatched junction bases: 8. The CDR3 consists of 16 residues. Germline V gene sequence: CDR1 MNHEY, CDR2 SVGAGI. The CDR3 sequence: CASSGGTADSNQPQHF. The DNA for the CDR3 is TGTGCCAGCAGCGGGGGGACAGCCGATAGCAATCAGCCCCAGCATTTT.

This clonotype was counted a few times. The chain carries TRBV12-3 or TRBV12-4 and TRBJ1-2, with TRBD1 matching 8 bases. V shed 3 bases and J 8 bases; nucleotides not matched to a gene: 2. This CDR3 has 12 amino acids. The CDR3 spells CASSLTGEGYTF. CDR3 bases: TGTGCCAGCAGTTTGACAGGGGAAGGCTACACCTTC.

V and J are TRBV20-1 and TRBJ2-6, with a possible D match to TRBD1 (5 bases). The CDR3 is 13 residues long. With 7 bases removed from V and 3 bases from J, the gap between germline ends came to 10 bases. Looked up from germline, CDR1 is DFQATT and CDR2 is SNEGSKA (reference sequence). CDR3 loop: CSVGGHGANVLTF. In nucleotides, the CDR3 is TGCAGTGTCGGCGGACATGGGGCCAACGTCCTGACTTTC.

This clonotype was detected a few times. The CDR3: CASSIGGNNNEQFF. CDR3 bases: TGTGCCAGCAGTATAGGGGGGAACAACAATGAGCAGTTCTTC. J is TRBJ2-1 and V is TRBV12-3 or TRBV12-4; D may correspond to TRBD1 or TRBD2 (6 bases each). Trimming removed 5 bases at V and 5 bases at J, with 13 bases between. CDR3 length: 14 amino acids.

This clonotype was observed a few times. J is TRBJ1-1 and V is TRBV18; D is possibly TRBD1 (6 bases). The germline CDR1 and CDR2 sequences are KGHSH and LQKENI. V gave up 6 bases and J gave up 0 bases, with 14 bases separating them. The length of the CDR3 is 15 residues. CDR3 protein: CASSPVDSVNTEAFF. CDR3 DNA sequence: TGTGCCAGCTCGCCTGTGGACAGCGTGAACACTGAAGCTTTCTTT. Looking up the rest from reference TRBV18 and TRBJ1-1 gives the full variable domain: NAGVMQNPRHLVRRRGQEARLRCSPMKGHSHVYWYRQLPEEGLKFMVYLQKENIIDESGMPKERFSAEFPKEGPSILRIQQVVRGDSAAYFCASSPVDSVNTEAFFGQGTRLTVV.

This clonotype was counted ten times or more. The CDR3 coding sequence is TGCGCCAGCAGCCAAGGAACGTTTACGGGATCCCTGGGAGAGACCCAGTACTTC. This sequence encodes CASSQGTFTGSLGETQYF. The chain joins TRBV4-1 to TRBJ2-5; TRBD2 is a possible D gene (5 bases). The ends were cut back, 1 base at V and 4 bases at J, with 22 bases in the middle. Germline V gene sequence: CDR1 MGHRA, CDR2 YSYEKL. CDR3 size: 18 residues.

The V gene is TRBV20-1, the J gene TRBJ2-5, with D possibly called TRBD1 or TRBD2 (5 bases each). There are 13 residues in the CDR3. The V gene's germline CDR1 is DFQATT and CDR2 SNEGSKA (reference sequence). V lost 5 bases, J lost 4 bases, and 14 bases lay in between. In DNA, the CDR3 is TGCAGTGCTCCAATCGTTGGGGGAGAGACCCAGTACTTC. Residues: CSAPIVGGETQYF.

The rearrangement uses TRBV4-1 and TRBJ2-5; D is perhaps TRBD1 (6 bases). The CDR3 spans 15 residues. The V gene's germline CDR1 is MGHRA and CDR2 YSYEKL. Trimming stripped 0 bases from V and 4 bases from J, with 12 bases between. Here the CDR3 DNA reads TGCGCCAGCAGCCAAGATACAGGGCCGGGAGAGACCCAGTACTTC. As protein: CASSQDTGPGETQYF.

A few counts support this clonotype. This rearrangement joins TRBV7-9 to TRBJ2-2; 7 nucleotides agree with TRBD1. The CDR3 loop spans 14 amino acids. V dropped 6 bases and J dropped 6; count of bases not matched to a gene: 7. CDR1 is SEHNR, CDR2 FQNEAQ, per germline (reference sequence). The CDR3 protein is CASRTQQGAGELFF. The DNA of the CDR3 is TGTGCCAGCAGGACACAGCAGGGGGCCGGGGAGCTGTTTTTT.